The 8 T cell receptor beta chains listed next were all sequenced from one sample in a study of blood T cell repertoires in COVID-19. Clones were read by immunoSEQ multiplex PCR, and TCRdb kept only the in-frame ones, dropping some. The data hold 100,000 to 150,000 clones, with around 80% observed a single time. The sequenced material came from peripheral blood. Every receptor here comes from a middle-aged man with active or convalescent COVID-19.

The chain uses TRBV30 and TRBJ2-5; D remains ambiguous. The length of the CDR3 is 12 residues. Germline CDR1 and CDR2: GTSNPN and SVGIG (reference sequence). Trimming removed 2 bases from V and 7 bases from J, with 11 bases in between. The CDR3 protein is CAWSYSLGTQYF. DNA for the CDR3: TGTGCCTGGAGTTACTCACTTGGGACCCAGTACTTC.

The chain couples TRBV6-5 to TRBJ1-1; the D is unclear. The V end was cut by 6 bases, the J end by 0 bases, with 8 bases between. This CDR3 spans 13 amino acids. Germline CDR1 MNHEY, CDR2 SVGAGI. CDR3 coding DNA: TGTGCCAGCAGAGTTACACTGAACACTGAAGCTTTCTTT. Translated, it gives CASRVTLNTEAFF.

The genes are TRBV6-6 and TRBJ2-7; 10 nucleotides match TRBD1. Germline assignment: CDR1 MNHNY and CDR2 SVGAGI (reference sequence). Trimming removed 6 bases from V and 2 bases from J; junction bases left unmatched: 4. The CDR3 runs 14 residues. CDR3 sequence reads: CASRIGQGAYEQYF. CDR3 DNA: TGTGCCAGCAGAATAGGACAGGGGGCCTACGAGCAGTACTTC.

The chain joins TRBV6-5 to TRBJ2-1; D is perhaps TRBD1 (5 bases). Germline CDR1 and CDR2: MNHEY and SVGAGI. CDR3 size: 13 residues. V lost 7 bases and J lost 8, with 15 bases in between. The DNA for the CDR3 is TGTGCCAGCAATGGGGCTCTCTGGCATGAGCAGTTCTTC. It specifies CASNGALWHEQFF.

V gene TRBV12-5 combines with J gene TRBJ1-5; D ambiguous. Germline CDR1 is LGHNT and CDR2 is FRNRAP. Trimming took off 2 bases at V and 5 bases at J, with 7 bases between the two ends. The CDR3 is made up of 13 amino acids. The CDR3 sequence: CASGLTSDQPQHF. As DNA, the CDR3 is TGTGCTAGTGGTTTGACCAGTGATCAGCCCCAGCATTTT.

The chain couples TRBV7-2 to TRBJ1-3, with a tentative D call TRBD1 (5 bases). Trimming pared 5 bases from V and 0 bases from J, leaving 11 bases between. There are 15 residues in the CDR3. Germline V gene lookup returns CDR1 SGHTA and CDR2 FQGNSA. DNA for the CDR3: TGTGCCAGCAGCGCACAGGTTAGCTCTGGAAACACCATATATTTT. Protein: CASSAQVSSGNTIYF.

This clone has just a few counts. This rearrangement joins TRBV10-3 to TRBJ2-3, with 11 bases fitting TRBD2. Germline CDR1 is ENHRY and CDR2 is SYGVKD. The ends lost 5 bases at V and 2 bases at J; junction bases unmatched: 6. The CDR3 totals 16 residues. The CDR3: CAISRLAGTNTDTQYF. The CDR3 DNA follows: TGTGCCATCAGTAGACTAGCGGGGACTAACACAGATACGCAGTATTTT.

This clone was recorded once. V usage is TRBV30 and J usage is TRBJ2-1, with D perhaps matching TRBD1 (6 bases). This CDR3 region has 12 residues. V was pared by 0 bases and J by 14 bases, with 14 bases between. The germline gives CDR1 GTSNPN, CDR2 SVGIG (reference sequence). The CDR3 is CAWSVRQVEKFF. The CDR3 nucleotides are TGTGCCTGGAGTGTACGACAGGTTGAAAAGTTCTTC. The variable domain in full, with the rest retrieved from reference TRBV30 and TRBJ2-1, is SQTIHQWPATLVQPVGSPLSLECTVEGTSNPNLYWYRQAAGRGLQLLFYSVGIGQISSEVPQNLSASRPQDRQFILSSKKLLLSDSGFYLCAWSVRQVEKFFGPGTRLTVL.